These 21 T cell receptor beta chains came from one sample sequenced in a study of shared clonotypes between healthy human individuals. Measured with immunoSEQ multiplex PCR; TCRdb has only the in-frame clones, and not every one. Of millions of clones listed, 95% are singletons. Material for sequencing was naive CD4+ T cells sorted from blood. Subset in this sample: CD45RA+ positively selected. The receptors here all came from a man younger than 30 in good health.

The rearrangement joins TRBV30 to TRBJ2-7, with TRBD1 as a possible D gene (6 bases). CDR3 size: 14 residues. Germline loops: CDR1 GTSNPN, CDR2 SVGIG (reference sequence). V gave up 0 bases and J gave up 6 bases, with 15 bases separating them. The CDR3 here is CAWSVPHRAPEQYF. CDR3 bases: TGTGCCTGGAGTGTACCACACAGGGCTCCCGAGCAGTACTTC.

Points on this clone: In the same sample, other DNA sequences code for this CDR3. The rearrangement joins TRBV5-1 to TRBJ2-2; 7 bases align to TRBD1. This CDR3 has 15 residues. The germline V gene has CDR1 SGHRS and CDR2 YFSETQ. With V trimmed by 4 bases and J by 1 base, 4 bases remained unmatched. The CDR3 spells CASSPRQGNTGELFF. The DNA of the CDR3 is TGCGCCAGCAGCCCTCGACAGGGGAACACCGGGGAGCTGTTTTTT.

In regard to this clone: Different DNA sequences within this sample yield the same CDR3. The chain carries TRBV7-9 and TRBJ2-7; 8 bases agree with TRBD1. CDR3 length equals 13 residues. Germline CDR1 and CDR2: SEHNR and FQNEAQ (reference sequence). The trim removed 7 bases at V and 3 bases at J, leaving 5 bases unmatched. CDR3 bases: TGTGCCAGCACCCGGACAGGGAGCTACGAGCAGTACTTC. It yields the protein CASTRTGSYEQYF.

This chain connects TRBV7-2 to TRBJ2-1, with 8 positions matching TRBD2. Germline V gene sequence: CDR1 SGHTA, CDR2 FQGNSA. The junction had 10 bases not matched to a gene; V was cut back by 0 bases and J by 9 bases. The CDR3 has 16 residues. CDR3 amino acids: CASSLAGSGRRGEQFF. The CDR3, as DNA: TGTGCCAGCAGCTTAGCGGGCAGCGGGAGACGCGGTGAGCAGTTCTTC.

The V gene is TRBV30, the J gene TRBJ1-6; D not resolved. V was pared by 5 bases and J by 9 bases, with 11 bases between. The CDR3 has 12 residues. Germline V gives CDR1 GTSNPN, CDR2 SVGIG (reference sequence). The CDR3 loop is CAWGPGGSPLHF. CDR3 nucleotide sequence: TGTGCCTGGGGACCGGGAGGTTCACCCCTCCACTTT.

The chain links TRBV5-1 to TRBJ1-1; D is uncertain. Germline CDR1 reads SGHRS; CDR2 reads YFSETQ. CDR3 length: 13 residues. The germline V and J ends were trimmed by 0 bases and 7 bases, with 10 bases remaining between them. CDR3 residues: CASSLDGSYEAFF. The CDR3 DNA reads as TGCGCCAGCAGCTTGGACGGATCGTATGAAGCTTTCTTT. The full variable domain, in which reference TRBV5-1 and TRBJ1-1 provide the parts outside the CDR3, is KAGVTQTPRYLIKTRGQQVTLSCSPISGHRSVSWYQQTPGQGLQFLFEYFSETQRNKGNFPGRFSGRQFSNSRSEMNVSTLELGDSALYLCASSLDGSYEAFFGQGTRLTVV.

The gene calls are TRBV10-3 and TRBJ2-2; the match to TRBD2 covers 11 bases. The ends lost 5 bases at V and 5 bases at J; junction bases unmatched: 4. CDR3 length: 15 amino acids. Germline V lookup: CDR1 ENHRY, CDR2 SYGVKD. The CDR3 region is CAISRLAGQTGELFF. Written as DNA, the CDR3 is TGTGCCATCAGTCGACTAGCGGGACAAACCGGGGAGCTGTTTTTT.

Regarding this clone: Other DNA sequences in this sample translate to the same CDR3. This chain links TRBV5-1 with TRBJ2-7, with D possibly called TRBD1 or TRBD2 (5 bases each). This CDR3 has 13 amino acids. Germline loops: CDR1 SGHRS, CDR2 YFSETQ. Trimming pared 4 bases from V and 2 bases from J, leaving 10 bases between. This chain's CDR3 is CASSRDGAYEQYF. The CDR3 DNA sequence: TGCGCCAGCAGCCGGGACGGCGCCTACGAGCAGTACTTC.

The gene calls are TRBV6-5 and TRBJ2-7; TRBD2 matches at 12 bases. The germline gives CDR1 MNHEY, CDR2 SVGAGI. There are 16 residues in the CDR3. V shed 2 bases and J 7 bases; nucleotides not matched to a gene: 9. The CDR3 spells CASSYQASGRAGEQYF. The CDR3 DNA reads as TGTGCCAGCAGTTACCAAGCTAGCGGGAGGGCAGGGGAGCAGTACTTC.

This clone was recorded only once. This chain connects TRBV5-1 to TRBJ2-5; 11 positions agree with TRBD2. CDR1 and CDR2 from the germline V gene are SGHRS and YFSETQ. The CDR3 totals 16 residues. The junction had 7 bases not matched to a gene; V was cut back by 4 bases and J by 2 bases. The CDR3 coding sequence is TGCGCCAGCAGCACTCGGGGACTAGCGGATCAAGAGACCCAGTACTTC. Amino acid sequence: CASSTRGLADQETQYF.

Comments on this clone: One junction end disagrees with the germline gene, perhaps due to a read error. Other DNA variants within this sample encode the same CDR3. The chain employs TRBV7-7 and TRBJ2-5; 8 bases map to TRBD2. The CDR3 consists of 12 residues. Germline V gene lookup returns CDR1 SSHAT and CDR2 FNYEAQ (reference sequence). The CDR3 region is CASSLERGPQYF. The CDR3 DNA sequence: TGTGCTAGCAGCTTAGAGCGGGGGCCCCAGTACTTC.

The chain recombines TRBV5-8 with TRBJ2-7; TRBD1 matches 7 bases. V lost 0 bases to trimming and J lost 3 bases; unmatched junction nucleotides: 6. Per germline, CDR1 SGHTS and CDR2 YDEGEE. There are 15 residues in the CDR3. The CDR3 spells CASSLAGTENYEQYF. CDR3 sequence (DNA): TGTGCCAGCAGCTTGGCCGGGACAGAGAACTACGAGCAGTACTTC.

As to this clone: A read error may explain this, as a much larger clone is one base away. This same CDR3 is encoded by further DNA sequences in the sample. The rearrangement links TRBV7-9 to TRBJ1-1; D ambiguous. V gave up 3 bases and J gave up 1 base, with 6 bases separating them. Germline CDR1 reads SEHNR; CDR2 reads FQNEAQ (reference sequence). The CDR3 totals 13 residues. CDR3 coding DNA: TGTGCCAGCAGCTTGGCCGGGAACACTGAAGCTTTCTTT. It encodes CASSLAGNTEAFF.

The chain employs TRBV2 and TRBJ1-1; 7 nucleotides agree with TRBD1. Germline V gene data show CDR1 as SNHLY and CDR2 as FYNNEI. V was pared by 8 bases and J by 2 bases, with 5 bases of the junction left unmatched. The CDR3 has 13 amino acids. The CDR3 region is CASGTAPNTEAFF. The CDR3 DNA follows: TGTGCCAGCGGGACAGCTCCTAACACTGAAGCTTTCTTT.

The chain carries TRBV23-1 and TRBJ2-2; 7 bases match TRBD1. TRBV23-1 is classed as an ORF, of uncertain function. CDR3 size: 14 residues. The V and J ends lost 5 bases and 7 bases, in that order; junction bases with no gene match: 7. CDR3 DNA sequence: TGCGCCAGCAGTAGGTACCAGGGGGACGGGGAGCTGTTTTTT. It codes for CASSRYQGDGELFF.

V usage is TRBV11-3 and J usage is TRBJ1-1, with D unresolved. Germline V gene data show CDR1 as SGHNT and CDR2 as YENEEA. The CDR3 runs 12 residues. Trimming shortened V by 0 bases and J by 7 bases, and 6 bases separated the two germline ends. The CDR3 DNA is TGTGCCAGCAGCTTAGATGGGATTGAAGCTTTCTTT. This encodes CASSLDGIEAFF.

This chain joins TRBV11-2 and TRBJ1-5; TRBD1 might be the D (5 bases). The CDR3 is 14 amino acids. Per the germline V gene, CDR1 is SGHAT and CDR2 is FQNNGV. V lost 0 bases and J 3 bases, leaving 6 bases between the germline ends. The CDR3 DNA sequence: TGTGCCAGCAGCTTAGAGGGGGACAATCAGCCCCAGCATTTT. This codes for CASSLEGDNQPQHF.

As to this clone: The same CDR3 is also encoded by other DNA sequences in this sample. The gene calls are TRBV5-1 and TRBJ1-3; D is possibly TRBD1 (6 bases). The V end was cut by 4 bases, the J end by 1 base, with 9 bases between. The germline V gene encodes CDR1 SGHRS and CDR2 YFSETQ. The CDR3 contains 14 residues. The CDR3 bases are TGCGCCAGCAGCGTGACAGGTTCTGGAAACACCATATATTTT. It is translated as CASSVTGSGNTIYF.

The chain recombines TRBV6-1 with TRBJ2-7; no clear D gene. This CDR3 is built from 11 residues. Germline lookup yields CDR1 MNHNS and CDR2 SASEGT. V dropped 10 bases and J dropped 2 bases, with 9 bases sitting between them. The CDR3 region is CAIRRAYEQYF. In nucleotides, the CDR3 is TGTGCCATCCGAAGAGCCTACGAGCAGTACTTC.

The chain is built from TRBV5-6 and TRBJ2-7; D call uncertain. From germline, CDR1 is SGHDT and CDR2 YYEEEE. This CDR3 is 15 amino acids long. V gave up 0 bases and J gave up 0 bases, with 10 bases separating them. The CDR3 bases are TGTGCCAGCAGCTTGGTATCGGTTAGCTCCTACGAGCAGTACTTC. Amino acid sequence: CASSLVSVSSYEQYF.

V is TRBV6-1 and J is TRBJ2-2; 9 nucleotides agree with TRBD1. V trimming: 4 bases; J trimming: 7 bases; junction bases outside the gene matches: 4. Germline loops: CDR1 MNHNS, CDR2 SASEGT. This CDR3 is 14 amino acids long. For the CDR3, the DNA is TGTGCCAGCAGTGCTAACAGGGGGCACGGGGAGCTGTTTTTT. Protein product: CASSANRGHGELFF.